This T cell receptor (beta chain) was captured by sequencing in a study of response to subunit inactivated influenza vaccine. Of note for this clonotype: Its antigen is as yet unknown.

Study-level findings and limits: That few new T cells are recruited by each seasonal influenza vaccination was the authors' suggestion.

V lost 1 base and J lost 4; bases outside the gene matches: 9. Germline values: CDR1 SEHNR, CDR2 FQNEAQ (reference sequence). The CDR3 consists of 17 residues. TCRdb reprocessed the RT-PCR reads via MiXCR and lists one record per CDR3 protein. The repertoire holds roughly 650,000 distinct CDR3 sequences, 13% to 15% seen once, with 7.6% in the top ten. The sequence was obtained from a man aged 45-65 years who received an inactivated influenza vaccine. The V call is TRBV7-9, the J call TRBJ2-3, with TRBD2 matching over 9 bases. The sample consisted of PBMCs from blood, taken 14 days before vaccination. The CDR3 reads CASSLEAGGPRPDTQYF. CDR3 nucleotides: TGTGCCAGCAGCTTAGAGGCGGGGGGGCCCCGACCAGATACGCAGTATTTT.